What follows are 30 T cell receptor beta chains derived from one specimen sequenced in a study of cytomegalovirus exposure and HLA in healthy donors. Primers: 60 Vbeta forward and 13 Jbeta reverse. TCRdb's copy holds only in-frame clones and misses some; the assay was immunoSEQ multiplex PCR. Counted here are around 120,000 clones, about 72% occurring once; the ten biggest clones make up roughly 1.6%. Specimen: PBMCs. All receptors derive from a man aged 30-40 years in good health and CMV-seropositive.

There are a few counts of this clone. V is TRBV10-3 and J is TRBJ2-2; 8 positions match TRBD1. Germline loops: CDR1 ENHRY, CDR2 SYGVKD. This CDR3 is 14 amino acids long. V shed 4 bases and J 3 bases; nucleotides not matched to a gene: 1. The CDR3 region is CAISGQGYTGELFF. For the CDR3, the DNA is TGTGCCATCAGTGGACAGGGGTACACCGGGGAGCTGTTTTTT.

The rearrangement links TRBV4-1 to TRBJ1-2; 9 positions agree with TRBD1. With 5 bases clipped from V and 3 bases from J, the junction kept 4 bases outside the gene matches. Germline CDR1 reads MGHRA; CDR2 reads YSYEKL. CDR3 length: 14 amino acids. CDR3: CASSATGGDYGYTF. For the CDR3, the DNA is TGCGCCAGCAGCGCGACAGGGGGTGACTATGGCTACACCTTC.

The chain links TRBV28 to TRBJ2-5, with D perhaps matching TRBD2 (6 bases). V was shortened by 5 bases and J by 3 bases, with 10 bases between the two germline ends. CDR3 size: 13 residues. The germline V gene has CDR1 MDHEN and CDR2 SYDVKM. DNA of the CDR3: TGTGCCAGCAGTGGGGACTGGAAAGAGACCCAGTACTTC. Translated, it gives CASSGDWKETQYF.

The V and J genes are TRBV6-5 and TRBJ2-2; 7 bases line up with TRBD2. Germline V gives CDR1 MNHEY, CDR2 SVGAGI. With V trimmed by 7 bases and J by 4 bases, 9 bases remained unmatched. CDR3 length: 15 residues. The CDR3 protein is CASTPGGFSTGELFF. The CDR3 nucleotides read TGTGCCAGCACTCCGGGGGGTTTTAGCACCGGGGAGCTGTTTTTT.

The table lists this clone with a count of one. The rearrangement uses TRBV4-3 and TRBJ2-3; D possibly corresponds to TRBD2 (7 bases). V was trimmed by 4 bases and J by 1 base, leaving 18 bases between them. The V gene's germline CDR1 is LGHNA and CDR2 YSLEER. CDR3 length: 17 residues. This CDR3 reads CASSLDGEGGRTDTQYF. The CDR3 nucleotides are TGCGCCAGCAGCCTGGATGGGGAGGGGGGCCGCACAGATACGCAGTATTTT.

In its sample, this clone was seen once. The chain links TRBV27 to TRBJ2-5; 8 bases fit TRBD2. CDR3 length: 14 residues. Germline CDR1 and CDR2: MNHEY and SMNVEV (reference sequence). J gave up 4 bases and V 8 bases, and 9 bases lay outside the gene matches. The CDR3 loop is CASGIAGRGETQYF. The CDR3 DNA is TGTGCCAGCGGTATAGCGGGAAGGGGAGAGACCCAGTACTTC.

The rearrangement uses TRBV5-5 and TRBJ2-7, with D possibly being TRBD2 (5 bases). Trimming removed 3 bases at V and 0 bases at J, with 10 bases between. The CDR3 is 14 amino acids. The germline V gene encodes CDR1 SGHKS and CDR2 YYEKEE (reference sequence). The CDR3 DNA reads as TGTGCCAGCAGCTCCCAACTAGTCTCCTACGAGCAGTACTTC. This translates into CASSSQLVSYEQYF.

This chain links TRBV21-1 with TRBJ2-7; whether TRBD2, the table's D call, matches the DNA was not checked. TRBV21-1 is termed a pseudogene. This CDR3 has 17 amino acids. This chain's CDR3 is CASSKATTSGRAREQYF. DNA for the CDR3: TGTGCCAGCAGCAAAGCGACCACTAGCGGGAGGGCCCGGGAGCAGTACTTC.

V usage is TRBV19 and J usage is TRBJ1-4; perhaps TRBD1 as D (5 bases). Germline V CDR1 and CDR2: LNHDA, SQIVND (reference sequence). The CDR3 has 15 residues. V dropped 6 bases and J dropped 8 bases, with 19 bases sitting between them. The chain's CDR3 is CASSDGAGEREKLFF. Here the CDR3 DNA reads TGTGCCAGTAGCGACGGGGCGGGGGAACGCGAAAAACTGTTTTTT.

The chain carries TRBV28 and TRBJ2-2; 10 bases align to TRBD2. This CDR3 has 14 amino acids. V shed 6 bases, J shed 6 bases, and the junction held 4 bases outside the gene matches. Germline lookup yields CDR1 MDHEN and CDR2 SYDVKM. This CDR3 is CASSRLAGAGELFF. The CDR3 DNA is TGTGCCAGCAGCCGACTAGCGGGCGCCGGGGAGCTGTTTTTT.

The CDR3, as DNA: TGTGCCAGCAGTCTACAGGGGAACTATGGCTACACCTTC. This sequence encodes CASSLQGNYGYTF. The chain combines TRBV28 with TRBJ1-2, with 7 nucleotides matching TRBD1. Germline CDR1 is MDHEN and CDR2 is SYDVKM. The CDR3 has 13 amino acids. The J segment lost 2 bases and the V segment lost 5 bases, leaving 2 bases of the junction unmatched.

This clone turned up a few times. The V gene is TRBV9, the J gene TRBJ2-7, with D possibly matching TRBD1 (7 bases). V shed 4 bases and J shed 5 bases, with 25 bases lying between them. This CDR3 is built from 17 residues. Per germline, CDR1 SGDLS and CDR2 YYNGEE. The CDR3 DNA sequence: TGTGCCAGCAGCCGTTTAGGGGGGACAGCAACATTCCACGAGCAGTACTTC. Amino acid sequence: CASSRLGGTATFHEQYF.

In DNA, the CDR3 is TGTGCCACCAGCAGAGATTTGAGGACAGGAACACTTACCAACTATGGCTACACCTTC. Encoded protein: CATSRDLRTGTLTNYGYTF. The chain employs TRBV15 and TRBJ1-2, with TRBD1 matching 7 bases. This CDR3 is built from 19 residues. V lost 0 bases and J lost 2; bases outside the gene matches: 15. Looked up from germline, CDR1 is LNHNV and CDR2 is YYDKDF (reference sequence).

The chain employs TRBV10-3 and TRBJ2-7; 10 nucleotides line up with TRBD1. From germline, CDR1 is ENHRY and CDR2 SYGVKD. The CDR3 is 14 amino acids. The V gene end was trimmed by 4 bases and the J gene end by 6 bases; junction bases not matched to a gene: 6. CDR3 bases: TGTGCCATCAGTGGACAGGGGGCCTTCGGCGAGCAGTACTTC. This translates into CAISGQGAFGEQYF.

This chain links TRBV4-3 with TRBJ2-7, with D perhaps TRBD2 (6 bases). Germline assignment: CDR1 LGHNA and CDR2 YSLEER. With 2 bases removed from V and 2 bases from J, the gap between germline ends came to 19 bases. CDR3 length: 17 amino acids. CDR3 DNA: TGCGCCAGCAGCCAACTCACCGGGAGCCCCGGTGCCTACGAGCAGTACTTC. It encodes CASSQLTGSPGAYEQYF.

This rearrangement joins TRBV6-1 to TRBJ2-7; 14 nucleotides line up with TRBD2. CDR3 length equals 15 residues. The germline V gene encodes CDR1 MNHNS and CDR2 SASEGT. Trimming cost V 4 bases and J 2 bases; bases outside gene matches: 1. CDR3 region: CASSGLAGGAYEQYF. The CDR3 DNA sequence: TGTGCCAGCAGTGGACTAGCGGGAGGGGCCTACGAGCAGTACTTC.

J is TRBJ2-3 and V is TRBV7-2; 9 bases line up with TRBD1. This CDR3 is 15 amino acids long. Losses at the gene ends were 6 bases for V and 5 bases for J; bases not matched to a gene: 9. The V gene's germline CDR1 is SGHTA and CDR2 FQGNSA. CDR3: CASRFTGGAGDTQYF. CDR3 bases: TGTGCCAGCAGATTCACAGGGGGCGCAGGAGATACGCAGTATTTT. Looking up the rest from reference TRBV7-2 and TRBJ2-3 gives the full variable domain: GAGVSQSPSNKVTEKGKDVELRCDPISGHTALYWYRQSLGQGLEFLIYFQGNSAPDKSGLPSDRFSAERTGGSVSTLTIQRTQQEDSAVYLCASRFTGGAGDTQYFGPGTRLTVL.

The chain has TRBV27 and TRBJ2-7; perhaps TRBD2 as D (5 bases). V lost 5 bases to trimming and J lost 3 bases, with 14 bases between them. CDR3 length: 14 amino acids. Germline V gene data show CDR1 as MNHEY and CDR2 as SMNVEV (reference sequence). The CDR3 nucleotides read TGTGCCAGCAGTATACTAGGTGGGAGCTACGAGCAGTACTTC. It translates to CASSILGGSYEQYF.

J is TRBJ2-2 and V is TRBV7-2; 9 bases are shared with TRBD2. J lost 7 bases, V lost 3 bases, and 12 bases had no gene match. The germline V gene has CDR1 SGHTA and CDR2 FQGNSA. The CDR3 contains 17 residues. CDR3 in DNA: TGTGCCAGCAGCTTGTGGAATAGCGGGAGACAGAGCGGGGAGCTGTTTTTT. Its protein is CASSLWNSGRQSGELFF.

The CDR3 DNA reads TGCGCCAGCAGCCCAAGAAGGGGAGGAAGACTAGCGGGAGGGGGCACAGATACGCAGTATTTT. This gives the protein CASSPRRGGRLAGGGTDTQYF. This chain uses TRBV5-1 with TRBJ2-3, with 14 bases lining up with TRBD2. The CDR3 contains 21 residues. Per the germline V gene, CDR1 is SGHRS and CDR2 is YFSETQ. V trimming: 4 bases; J trimming: 1 base; junction bases outside the gene matches: 17.

The rearrangement uses TRBV27 and TRBJ1-5; TRBD1 matches 7 bases. This CDR3 contains 14 residues. Germline V gene sequence: CDR1 MNHEY, CDR2 SMNVEV (reference sequence). The J segment lost 6 bases and the V segment lost 6 bases, leaving 8 bases of the junction unmatched. Here the CDR3 DNA reads TGTGCCAGCAGCGCGACAGGGTATGGTCAGCCCCAGCATTTT. Encoded protein: CASSATGYGQPQHF.

This clone appeared once. The rearrangement joins TRBV18 to TRBJ2-2; TRBD2 matches at 8 bases. Germline lookup yields CDR1 KGHSH and CDR2 LQKENI. The V and J ends lost 3 bases and 3 bases, in that order; junction bases with no gene match: 9. This CDR3 has 17 amino acids. The CDR3 sequence: CASSPLRAGGYTGELFF. The CDR3 bases are TGTGCCAGCTCACCGTTGAGGGCGGGAGGCTACACCGGGGAGCTGTTTTTT.

This clone occurred a few times. This chain joins TRBV29-1 and TRBJ1-2; D might be TRBD1 (6 bases). This CDR3 has 11 amino acids. V lost 3 bases, J lost 8 bases, and 10 bases lay in between. From germline, CDR1 is SQVTM and CDR2 ANQGSEA. CDR3 protein: CSVDPGDGYTF. CDR3 bases: TGCAGCGTTGACCCAGGGGACGGCTACACCTTC. The whole variable domain, remainder taken from reference TRBV29-1 and TRBJ1-2, is SAVISQKPSRDICQRGTSLTIQCQVDSQVTMMFWYRQQPGQSLTLIATANQGSEATYESGFVIDKFPISRPNLTFSTLTVSNMSPEDSSIYLCSVDPGDGYTFGSGTRLTVV.

This chain uses TRBV6-1 with TRBJ2-1, with D unclear. Germline CDR1 MNHNS, CDR2 SASEGT. Deletions cut 4 bases from V and 0 bases from J, with 16 bases between. The CDR3 is made up of 17 amino acids. The CDR3 DNA reads TGTGCCAGCAGTGGTCGTACTCCGGTAACCTCCTACAATGAGCAGTTCTTC. It specifies CASSGRTPVTSYNEQFF.

This clone occurred a few times. The J gene is TRBJ1-1, the V gene TRBV7-2, with D possibly matching TRBD1 (5 bases). This CDR3 is built from 16 residues. V lost 5 bases to trimming and J lost 2 bases, with 18 bases between them. Germline assignment: CDR1 SGHTA and CDR2 FQGNSA. CDR3 in DNA: TGTGCCAGCAGCAGCCGTGCGGGGGTATTAAACACTGAAGCTTTCTTT. Its protein is CASSSRAGVLNTEAFF.

The chain is built from TRBV5-1 and TRBJ2-2, with 10 bases that match TRBD1. The CDR3 contains 15 residues. J was trimmed by 5 bases and V by 3 bases; bases with no gene match: 4. Germline V gene sequence: CDR1 SGHRS, CDR2 YFSETQ. This chain's CDR3 is CASSSGTGATGELFF. CDR3 coding DNA: TGCGCCAGCAGCTCAGGGACAGGGGCGACCGGGGAGCTGTTTTTT.

The chain recombines TRBV29-1 with TRBJ2-3; 8 bases agree with TRBD2. CDR3 size: 12 residues. The V gene end was trimmed by 7 bases and the J gene end by 3 bases; junction bases not matched to a gene: 3. The germline gives CDR1 SQVTM, CDR2 ANQGSEA. CDR3 coding DNA: TGCAGCGCAGGACTAGCAACAGATACGCAGTATTTT. Its protein product is CSAGLATDTQYF.

This chain joins TRBV5-1 and TRBJ1-1; D gene uncertain. Germline V lookup: CDR1 SGHRS, CDR2 YFSETQ. Trimming stripped 0 bases from V and 5 bases from J, with 14 bases between. The CDR3 spans 15 residues. The CDR3 sequence is CASSLEPAGITEAFF. CDR3 in DNA: TGCGCCAGCAGCTTGGAACCAGCGGGGATTACTGAAGCTTTCTTT.

Only one count was recorded for this clone. The chain uses TRBV5-1 and TRBJ1-3; D is ambiguous. The CDR3 sequence is 16 residues long. Germline V gives CDR1 SGHRS, CDR2 YFSETQ. V lost 0 bases and J lost 0, with 10 bases in between. The DNA for the CDR3 is TGCGCCAGCAGCTTGGTCTACCCTACCTCTGGAAACACCATATATTTT. It yields the protein CASSLVYPTSGNTIYF.

Worth noting for this clone: At one end, the junction sequence differs from germline, possibly due to a read error. The chain recombines TRBV5-1 with TRBJ2-7; 8 bases agree with TRBD2. CDR1 is SGHRS and CDR2 is YFSETQ in the germline V gene. The CDR3 runs to 15 residues. This chain's CDR3 is CASSLGLSILADLNF. The CDR3 bases are TGCGCCAGCAGCTTGGGCTTGTCTATACTAGCGGACCTAAACTTC.